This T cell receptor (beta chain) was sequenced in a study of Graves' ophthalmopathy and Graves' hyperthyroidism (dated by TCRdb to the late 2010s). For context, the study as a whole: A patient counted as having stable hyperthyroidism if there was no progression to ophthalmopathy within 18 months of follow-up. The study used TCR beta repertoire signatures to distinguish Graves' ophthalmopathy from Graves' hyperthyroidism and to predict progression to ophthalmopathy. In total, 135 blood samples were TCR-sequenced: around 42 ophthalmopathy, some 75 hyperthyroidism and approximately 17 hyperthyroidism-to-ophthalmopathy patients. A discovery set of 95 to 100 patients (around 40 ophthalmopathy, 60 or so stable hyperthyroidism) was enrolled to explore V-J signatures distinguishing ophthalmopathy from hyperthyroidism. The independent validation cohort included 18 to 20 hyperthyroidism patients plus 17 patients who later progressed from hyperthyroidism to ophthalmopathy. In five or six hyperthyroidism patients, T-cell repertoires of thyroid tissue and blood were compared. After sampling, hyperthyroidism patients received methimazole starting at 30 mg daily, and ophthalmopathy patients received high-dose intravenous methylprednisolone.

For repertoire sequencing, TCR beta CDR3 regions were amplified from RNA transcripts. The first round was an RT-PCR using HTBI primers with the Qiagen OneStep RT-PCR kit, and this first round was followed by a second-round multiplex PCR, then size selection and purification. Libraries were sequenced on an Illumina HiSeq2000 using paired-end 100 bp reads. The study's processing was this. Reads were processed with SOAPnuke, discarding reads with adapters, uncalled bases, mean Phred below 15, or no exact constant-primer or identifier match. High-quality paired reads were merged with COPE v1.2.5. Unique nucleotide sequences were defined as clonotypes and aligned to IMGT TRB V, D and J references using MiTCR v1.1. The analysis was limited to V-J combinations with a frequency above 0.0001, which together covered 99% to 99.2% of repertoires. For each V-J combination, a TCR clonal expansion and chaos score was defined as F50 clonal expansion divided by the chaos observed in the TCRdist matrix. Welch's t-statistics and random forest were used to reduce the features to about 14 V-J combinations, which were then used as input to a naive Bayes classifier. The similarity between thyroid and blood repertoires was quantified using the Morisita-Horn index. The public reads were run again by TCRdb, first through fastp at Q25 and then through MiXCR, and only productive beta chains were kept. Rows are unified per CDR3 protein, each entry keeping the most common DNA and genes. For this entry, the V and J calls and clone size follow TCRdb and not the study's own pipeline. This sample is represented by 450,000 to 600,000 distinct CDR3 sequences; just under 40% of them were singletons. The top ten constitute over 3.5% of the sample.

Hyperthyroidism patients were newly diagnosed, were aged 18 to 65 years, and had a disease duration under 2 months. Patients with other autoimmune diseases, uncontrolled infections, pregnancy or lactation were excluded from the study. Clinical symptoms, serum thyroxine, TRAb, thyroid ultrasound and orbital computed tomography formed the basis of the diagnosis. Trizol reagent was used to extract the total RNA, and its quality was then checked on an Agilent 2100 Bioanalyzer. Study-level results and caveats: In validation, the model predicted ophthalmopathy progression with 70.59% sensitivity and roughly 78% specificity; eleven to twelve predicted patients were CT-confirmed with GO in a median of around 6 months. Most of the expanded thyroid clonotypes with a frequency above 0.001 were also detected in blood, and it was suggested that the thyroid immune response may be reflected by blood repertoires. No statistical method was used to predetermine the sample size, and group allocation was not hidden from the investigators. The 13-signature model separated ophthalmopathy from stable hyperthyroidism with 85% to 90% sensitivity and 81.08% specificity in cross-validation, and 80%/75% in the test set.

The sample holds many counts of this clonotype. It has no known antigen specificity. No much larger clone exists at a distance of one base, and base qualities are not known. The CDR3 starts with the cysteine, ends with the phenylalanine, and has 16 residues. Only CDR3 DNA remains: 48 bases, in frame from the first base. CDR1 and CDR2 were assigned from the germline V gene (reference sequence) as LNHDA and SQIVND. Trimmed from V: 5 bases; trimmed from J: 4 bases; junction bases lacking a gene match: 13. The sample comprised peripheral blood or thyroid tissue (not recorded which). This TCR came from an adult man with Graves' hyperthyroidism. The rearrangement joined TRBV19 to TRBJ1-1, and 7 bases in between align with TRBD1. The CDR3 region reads CASSSPSRGATTEAFF. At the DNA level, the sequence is TGTGCCAGTAGTTCACCTTCCAGGGGGGCGACCACTGAAGCTTTCTTT.